This T cell receptor (beta chain) was recovered during a study of CXCR3-negative and CXCR3-positive naive CD8 T cells. Notes on the study in general: The TRB CDR3s that CXCR3-positive naive cells carried were more hydrophobic than those of CXCR3-negative naive cells. Relative to memory CD8+ cells, whose diversity was much lower, both naive subsets had comparably high diversity.

In the case of this clonotype: Its antigen remains unknown.

cDNA libraries for TRB were generated by 5' RACE incorporating UMI labels. TCRdb reanalyzed the 5' RACE reads, giving one entry per CDR3 protein sequence and no DNA. The repertoire shows some 140,000 distinct CDR3 sequences; the top ten hold 0.45% to 0.6%. This receptor was obtained from a human donor in good health. Some clones in this sample may be carry-over from other donors' samples. Sample: naive CXCR3+ CD8+ T cells from blood. Stated subset: CD45RO-CCR7+CD27+CD95- naive CD8+ T cells expressing CXCR3 (TNR3+).

The CDR3 region is CATSRVASSYEQYF. The chain carries TRBV15 and TRBJ2-7. This CDR3 is built from 14 residues. From germline, CDR1 is LNHNV and CDR2 YYDKDF (reference sequence).